The 17 T cell receptor beta chains below all came from one sample that was sequenced in a study of cytomegalovirus exposure and HLA in healthy donors (TCRdb year 2017). The library was built by means of the immunoSEQ multiplex PCR assay. For the multiplex PCR, a mixture combining 60 forward primers for TCR Vbeta segments and 13 reverse primers for TCR Jbeta segments was used. Sourced from immuneACCESS, this table was stored by TCRdb with only in-frame sequences that have V and J called. A share of the clones is absent; for the studies checked, an unresolved V gene accounts for under half, and the remainder has no known explanation. The sample has under 200,000 clones on record, 85% of them singletons. Around 2.3% of the sample belongs to the ten largest clones. The sample was PBMCs. These receptors originate from a woman aged 45-65 years in good health and CMV-seronegative.

This sequence joins TRBV4-2 and TRBJ2-2; 7 positions match TRBD1. V gave up 0 bases and J gave up 4 bases; unmatched junction bases: 11. Germline V CDR1 and CDR2: LGHNA, YNFKEQ. The CDR3 covers 18 residues. CDR3 sequence reads: CASSQDPGTGEFTGELFF. The DNA for the CDR3 is TGTGCCAGCAGCCAAGATCCGGGAACAGGGGAGTTCACCGGGGAGCTGTTTTTT.

The chain couples TRBV5-1 to TRBJ1-1; 8 bases are a match to TRBD1. The germline CDR1 and CDR2 sequences are SGHRS and YFSETQ. The CDR3 length is 13 residues. Trimming took 4 bases from V and 4 from J; bases not matched to a gene: 3. This CDR3 is CASSPGTGTEAFF. In DNA, the CDR3 is TGCGCCAGCAGCCCCGGGACAGGCACTGAAGCTTTCTTT.

The chain links TRBV30 to TRBJ1-5, with 7 nucleotides matching TRBD1. There are 13 residues in the CDR3. The junction had 3 bases not matched to a gene; V was cut back by 5 bases and J by 2 bases. Germline V CDR1 and CDR2: GTSNPN, SVGIG (reference sequence). The chain's CDR3 is CAWAGGGNQPQHF. DNA for the CDR3: TGTGCCTGGGCAGGGGGAGGCAATCAGCCCCAGCATTTT. Filled out from reference TRBV30 and TRBJ1-5, the complete variable domain reads SQTIHQWPATLVQPVGSPLSLECTVEGTSNPNLYWYRQAAGRGLQLLFYSVGIGQISSEVPQNLSASRPQDRQFILSSKKLLLSDSGFYLCAWAGGGNQPQHFGDGTRLSIL.

The chain combines TRBV5-4 with TRBJ2-2; D possibly corresponds to TRBD2 (6 bases). V was trimmed by 4 bases and J by 3 bases, leaving 16 bases between them. The CDR3 sequence is 16 residues long. Germline CDR1 is SGHNT and CDR2 is YYREEE (reference sequence). For the CDR3, the DNA is TGTGCCAGCAGCGGCGGCGGGGTTGTGCACACCGGGGAGCTGTTTTTT. This encodes CASSGGGVVHTGELFF.

As regards this clone: At the DNA level, this CDR3 is encoded by other sequences in the same sample as well. V usage is TRBV28 and J usage is TRBJ1-4; the D is unclear. The CDR3 totals 15 residues. V was cut by 5 bases and J by 0 bases, with 10 bases left in between. Germline V gene sequence: CDR1 MDHEN, CDR2 SYDVKM. The CDR3 loop is CASSLGGATNEKLFF. The CDR3 nucleotides read TGTGCCAGCAGTCTAGGAGGAGCAACTAATGAAAAACTGTTTTTT.

The chain links TRBV6-5 to TRBJ2-3, with 14 bases identical to TRBD2. V was clipped by 4 bases and J by 5 bases; unmatched bases: 5. The CDR3 length is 16 residues. Germline V gene lookup returns CDR1 MNHEY and CDR2 SVGAGI. CDR3 in DNA: TGTGCCAGCAGTTCGACTAGCGGGAGGGCCAGAGATACGCAGTATTTT. This translates into CASSSTSGRARDTQYF.

This clone was recorded a few times. Other DNA sequences within the sample encode an identical CDR3. The genes are TRBV28 and TRBJ2-7; 11 bases are shared with TRBD2. The germline V gene has CDR1 MDHEN and CDR2 SYDVKM. This CDR3 is 15 amino acids long. The V gene end was trimmed by 5 bases and the J gene end by 0 bases; junction bases not matched to a gene: 3. CDR3 coding DNA: TGTGCCAGCAGTCCGGGGACTAGCGGCTCCTACGAGCAGTACTTC. Its translation: CASSPGTSGSYEQYF.

The CDR3 nucleotides are TGTGCCTGGGGATACAGGGGGAGAGACTATGGCTACACCTTC. Translating it yields CAWGYRGRDYGYTF. V and J are TRBV30 and TRBJ1-2; 8 bases agree with TRBD1. CDR1 and CDR2 (germline): GTSNPN, SVGIG (reference sequence). Trimming removed 5 bases from V and 3 bases from J; junction bases left unmatched: 8. The CDR3 covers 14 residues.

J is TRBJ2-1 and V is TRBV27, with D unresolved. The V gene's germline CDR1 is MNHEY and CDR2 SMNVEV (reference sequence). The CDR3 runs to 11 residues. The V and J ends lost 3 bases and 5 bases respectively, with 2 bases between them. The chain's CDR3 is CASSFNNEQFF. For the CDR3, the DNA is TGTGCCAGCAGTTTCAACAATGAGCAGTTCTTC.

A few counts support this clone. This sequence joins TRBV28 and TRBJ1-2, with D possibly matching TRBD1 (6 bases). In germline, CDR1 is MDHEN, CDR2 SYDVKM. The ends were cut back, 4 bases at V and 4 bases at J, with 10 bases in the middle. The CDR3 is made up of 13 amino acids. The CDR3 loop reads CASSSGQSYGYTF. DNA for the CDR3: TGTGCCAGCAGTTCAGGACAGTCCTATGGCTACACCTTC.

This clone was observed a handful of times. J is TRBJ1-2 and V is TRBV28, with D unresolved. V was pared by 5 bases and J by 6 bases, with 16 bases between. The CDR3 spans 14 residues. Germline CDR1 MDHEN, CDR2 SYDVKM. The CDR3 protein is CASSPRLTGHGYTF. CDR3 nucleotide sequence: TGTGCCAGCAGTCCGCGACTCACTGGCCATGGCTACACCTTC.

V gene TRBV2 combines with J gene TRBJ2-7, with a weak D call TRBD2 (5 bases). This CDR3 contains 13 residues. The V gene lost 6 bases and the J gene lost 2 bases, with 11 bases spanning the gap. Looked up from germline, CDR1 is SNHLY and CDR2 is FYNNEI. The DNA of the CDR3 is TGTGCCAGCAGCCACGGGGATACCTACGAGCAGTACTTC. It encodes CASSHGDTYEQYF.

The chain carries TRBV7-2 and TRBJ2-7; TRBD1 agrees at 7 bases. J gave up 2 bases and V 6 bases, and 10 bases lay outside the gene matches. The CDR3 spans 15 residues. The germline V gene has CDR1 SGHTA and CDR2 FQGNSA. CDR3 sequence: CASSSPGQRTYEQYF. CDR3 DNA: TGTGCCAGCAGTTCACCGGGACAGCGGACCTACGAGCAGTACTTC.

The chain carries TRBV28 and TRBJ2-5; D is unclear. The CDR3 has 12 amino acids. Deletions cut 5 bases from V and 5 bases from J, with 9 bases between. Germline-derived CDR1 and CDR2 are MDHEN and SYDVKM. In DNA, the CDR3 is TGTGCCAGCAGTATCCGCCGGGAGACCCAGTACTTC. Amino acid sequence: CASSIRRETQYF.

In this sample, this clone turned up a few times. The CDR3 DNA sequence: TGTGCCAGCAGTACTTTCGCCGGGACTAGCGGCCAGAACACCGGGGAGCTGTTTTTT. Translating it yields CASSTFAGTSGQNTGELFF. This chain joins TRBV28 and TRBJ2-2, with 11 bases lining up with TRBD2. J lost 1 base, V lost 5 bases, and 12 bases had no gene match. The CDR3 covers 19 residues. Per the germline V gene, CDR1 is MDHEN and CDR2 is SYDVKM.

The chain carries TRBV2 and TRBJ1-5; 7 bases are a match to TRBD1. The germline CDR1 and CDR2 sequences are SNHLY and FYNNEI. CDR3 size: 12 residues. J lost 2 bases, V lost 8 bases, and 0 bases had no gene match. This chain's CDR3 is CASQGGNQPQHF. The CDR3 DNA sequence: TGTGCCAGCCAGGGGGGCAATCAGCCCCAGCATTTT.

The gene calls are TRBV10-3 and TRBJ2-7; tentative D call: TRBD2 (5 bases). The germline CDR1 and CDR2 sequences are ENHRY and SYGVKD. The CDR3 length is 15 residues. V lost 3 bases and J 2 bases, leaving 14 bases between the germline ends. DNA for the CDR3: TGTGCCATCAGTGATTTAAGCGGATCCACCTACGAGCAGTACTTC. Amino acids: CAISDLSGSTYEQYF.